The 8 T cell receptor beta chains below all came from one sample that was sequenced in a study of early T cells in non-severe SARS-CoV-2 infection. TCRdb reprocessed the 5' RACE reads with MiXCR, giving one entry per CDR3 protein. The sample shows over 30,000 distinct CDR3 sequences, less than 8.5% of them seen only once. Sample: whole blood, taken at baseline. These receptors originate from an adult who was a healthcare worker with PCR-confirmed SARS-CoV-2 infection or an uninfected control (not recorded which).

The rearrangement links TRBV3-1 to TRBJ2-2; 10 nucleotides agree with TRBD1. The length of the CDR3 is 16 residues. The V segment lost 5 bases and the J segment 8 bases; nucleotides outside the gene matches: 11. CDR1 LGHDT and CDR2 YNNKEL come from the germline V gene (reference sequence). Here the CDR3 reads CASSASGTGVLGELFF. The CDR3, as DNA: TGTGCCAGCAGCGCCTCCGGGACAGGGGTTCTTGGGGAGCTGTTTTTT.

This clonotype was seen many times. The chain recombines TRBV7-9 with TRBJ1-1; D might be TRBD1 (6 bases). The V gene's germline CDR1 is SEHNR and CDR2 FQNEAQ (reference sequence). V gave up 4 bases and J gave up 5 bases, with 8 bases separating them. The CDR3 loop spans 12 amino acids. The CDR3 coding sequence is TGTGCCAGCAGCTGGGGGGCTACTGAAGCTTTCTTT. Residues: CASSWGATEAFF.

The rearrangement joins TRBV7-9 to TRBJ2-1; 13 nucleotides line up with TRBD2. Per germline, CDR1 SEHNR and CDR2 FQNEAQ (reference sequence). Trimming took 4 bases from V and 4 from J; bases not matched to a gene: 10. This CDR3 comprises 18 residues. DNA of the CDR3: TGTGCCAGCAGCTCCCCAACGGGACTAGCGGGGCGTTACAATGAGCAGTTCTTC. Amino acid sequence: CASSSPTGLAGRYNEQFF.

The sample holds many counts of this clonotype. This chain links TRBV6-4 with TRBJ2-2, with unresolved D. The CDR3 extends over 14 amino acids. CDR1 and CDR2 from the germline V gene are MRHNA and SNTAGT. V was clipped by 3 bases and J by 1 base, with 6 bases between them. The CDR3 DNA reads as TGTGCCAGCAGTGAAGGACGGAACACCGGGGAGCTGTTTTTT. Translation gives CASSEGRNTGELFF.

This sequence joins TRBV5-1 and TRBJ2-7, with 7 bases aligning to TRBD1. The CDR3 totals 15 residues. Germline lookup yields CDR1 SGHRS and CDR2 YFSETQ. Trimming removed 0 bases from V and 2 bases from J; junction bases left unmatched: 5. CDR3: CASSLEVTGTYEQYF. In DNA form, the CDR3 reads TGCGCCAGCAGCTTGGAAGTGACAGGGACCTACGAGCAGTACTTC.

This clonotype was seen repeatedly, ten times or more. V usage is TRBV4-3 and J usage is TRBJ2-7; TRBD2 matches 15 bases. CDR3 length equals 17 residues. The V segment lost 6 bases and the J segment 0 bases; nucleotides outside the gene matches: 6. Germline V lookup: CDR1 LGHNA, CDR2 YSLEER. CDR3 in DNA: TGCGCCAGCAGTGAATCGGGACTAGCGGGAGGCTCCTACGAGCAGTACTTC. This sequence encodes CASSESGLAGGSYEQYF.

The chain carries TRBV29-1 and TRBJ1-1, with a weak D call TRBD1 (5 bases). The CDR3 extends over 14 amino acids. With 6 bases removed from V and 5 bases from J, the gap between germline ends came to 19 bases. Germline V lookup: CDR1 SQVTM, CDR2 ANQGSEA. The CDR3 here is CSVGKGTGGTEAFF. The CDR3, as DNA: TGCAGCGTGGGAAAAGGGACGGGTGGGACTGAAGCTTTCTTT.

The V and J genes are TRBV5-6 and TRBJ2-2, with D possibly matching TRBD1 (6 bases). Per germline, CDR1 SGHDT and CDR2 YYEEEE. Trimming cost V 2 bases and J 13 bases, with 15 bases left between them. The CDR3 sequence is 13 residues long. The CDR3 spells CASSFGTRGALFF. CDR3 in DNA: TGTGCCAGCAGCTTTGGGACAAGGGGTGCGCTGTTTTTT.